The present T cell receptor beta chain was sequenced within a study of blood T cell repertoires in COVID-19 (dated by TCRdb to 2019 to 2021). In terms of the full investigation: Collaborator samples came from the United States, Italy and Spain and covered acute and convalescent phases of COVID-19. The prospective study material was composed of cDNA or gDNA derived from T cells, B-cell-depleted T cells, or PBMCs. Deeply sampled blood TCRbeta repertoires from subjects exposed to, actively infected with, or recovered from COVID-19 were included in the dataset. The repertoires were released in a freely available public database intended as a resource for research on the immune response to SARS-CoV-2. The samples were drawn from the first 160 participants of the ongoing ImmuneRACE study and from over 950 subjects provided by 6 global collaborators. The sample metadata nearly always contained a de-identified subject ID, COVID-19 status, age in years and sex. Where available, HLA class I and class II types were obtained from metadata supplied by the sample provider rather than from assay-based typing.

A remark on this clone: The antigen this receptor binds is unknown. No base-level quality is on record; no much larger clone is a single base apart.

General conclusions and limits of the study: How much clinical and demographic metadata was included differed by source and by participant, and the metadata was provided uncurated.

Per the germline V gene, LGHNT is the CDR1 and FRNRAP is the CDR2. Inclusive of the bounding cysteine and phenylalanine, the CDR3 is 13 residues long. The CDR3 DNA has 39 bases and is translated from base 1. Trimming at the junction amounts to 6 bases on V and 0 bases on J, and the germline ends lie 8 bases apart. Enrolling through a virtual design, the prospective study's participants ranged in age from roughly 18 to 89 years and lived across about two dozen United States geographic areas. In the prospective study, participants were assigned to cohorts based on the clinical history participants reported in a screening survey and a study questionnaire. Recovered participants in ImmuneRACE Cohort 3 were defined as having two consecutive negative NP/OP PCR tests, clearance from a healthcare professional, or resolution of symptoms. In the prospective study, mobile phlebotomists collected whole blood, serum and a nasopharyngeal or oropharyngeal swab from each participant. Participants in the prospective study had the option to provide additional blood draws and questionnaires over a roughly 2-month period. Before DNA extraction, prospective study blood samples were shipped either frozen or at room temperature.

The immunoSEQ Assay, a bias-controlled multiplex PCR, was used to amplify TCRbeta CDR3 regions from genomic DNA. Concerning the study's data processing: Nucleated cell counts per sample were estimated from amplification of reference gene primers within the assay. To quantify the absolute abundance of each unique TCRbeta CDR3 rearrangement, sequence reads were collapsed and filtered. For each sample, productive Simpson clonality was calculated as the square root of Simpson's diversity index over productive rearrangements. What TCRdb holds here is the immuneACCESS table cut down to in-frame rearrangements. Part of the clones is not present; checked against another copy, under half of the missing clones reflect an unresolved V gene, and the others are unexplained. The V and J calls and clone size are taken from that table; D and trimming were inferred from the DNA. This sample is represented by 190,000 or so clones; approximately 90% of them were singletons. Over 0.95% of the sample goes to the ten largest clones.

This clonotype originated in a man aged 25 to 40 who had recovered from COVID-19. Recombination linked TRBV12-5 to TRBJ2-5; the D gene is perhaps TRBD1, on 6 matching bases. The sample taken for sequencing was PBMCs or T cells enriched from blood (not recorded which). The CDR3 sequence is CASGTGYQETQYF. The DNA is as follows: TGTGCTAGTGGCACAGGGTACCAAGAGACCCAGTACTTC.